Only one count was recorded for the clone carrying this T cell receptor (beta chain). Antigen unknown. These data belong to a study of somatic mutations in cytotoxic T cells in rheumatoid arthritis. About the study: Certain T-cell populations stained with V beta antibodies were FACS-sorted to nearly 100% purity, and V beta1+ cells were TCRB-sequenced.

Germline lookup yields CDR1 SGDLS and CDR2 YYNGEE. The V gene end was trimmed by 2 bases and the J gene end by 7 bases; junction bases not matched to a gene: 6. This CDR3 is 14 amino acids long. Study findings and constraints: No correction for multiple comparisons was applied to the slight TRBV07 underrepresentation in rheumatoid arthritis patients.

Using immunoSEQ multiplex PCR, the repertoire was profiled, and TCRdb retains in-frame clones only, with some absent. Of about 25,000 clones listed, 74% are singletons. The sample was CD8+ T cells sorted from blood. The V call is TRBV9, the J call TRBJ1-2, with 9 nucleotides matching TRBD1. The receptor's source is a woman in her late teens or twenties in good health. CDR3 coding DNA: TGTGCCAGCAGCGTCTCTGGGACAGGGAGTGGCTACACCTTC. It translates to CASSVSGTGSGYTF.